The clone carrying this T cell receptor beta chain appeared many times. What it binds is unknown. TCRdb redid the calling of the RACE reads with MiXCR, one entry per CDR3 protein. The sample yields 75,000 to 100,000 distinct CDR3 sequences, about 9% seen once. Germline V gives CDR1 SGHVS, CDR2 FNYEAQ. V was clipped by 1 base and J by 3 bases, with 10 bases between them. There are 15 residues in the CDR3. This entry comes from a study of human T cells and chemical hapten exposure. Study findings and constraints: With alopecia, donors may have immune responses unlike healthy people's.

Documented time point: patch test 2, 6 weeks after DPC sensitization. Treatment: therapeutic diphenylcyclopropenone sensitization with weekly scalp DPC. This TCR derives from a woman aged 35 to 49 with alopecia areata. Some clones in this sample may be carry-over from other donors' samples. The chain couples TRBV7-6 to TRBJ1-5; D perhaps matches TRBD1 (5 bases). This material consisted of whole blood, taken in connection with sensitization to the hapten diphenylcyclopropenone (DPC). The CDR3 loop reads CASSLGRGDNQPQHF. As DNA, the CDR3 is TGTGCCAGCAGCTTAGGGCGAGGGGACAATCAGCCCCAGCATTTT.